Below, 13 T cell receptor beta chains from the same sample are listed, as sequenced in a study of cytomegalovirus exposure and HLA in healthy donors. Primers included in the PCR were 60 Vbeta and 13 Jbeta primers. Clones were read by immunoSEQ multiplex PCR, and TCRdb kept only the in-frame ones, dropping some. The table includes 110,000 to 150,000 clones, approximately 80% detected once. Sample: PBMCs. These receptors originate from a young man in good health and CMV-seronegative.

The chain recombines TRBV27 with TRBJ2-7; 8 bases are shared with TRBD1. Germline trimming cut 5 bases from V and 3 bases from J; bases unmatched to any gene: 12. This CDR3 contains 16 residues. Germline values: CDR1 MNHEY, CDR2 SMNVEV (reference sequence). CDR3 in DNA: TGTGCCAGCAGTGAATACGGGACAGGTGGTCTCTACGAGCAGTACTTC. Protein: CASSEYGTGGLYEQYF.

The chain has TRBV27 and TRBJ1-2, with D perhaps TRBD1 (6 bases). V was clipped by 3 bases and J by 4 bases, with 21 bases between them. This CDR3 is built from 17 residues. Germline V gives CDR1 MNHEY, CDR2 SMNVEV (reference sequence). Written as DNA, the CDR3 is TGTGCCAGCAGTTTTTCTCTCTCCAATACAGGGTCCTATGGCTACACCTTC. Amino acid sequence: CASSFSLSNTGSYGYTF.

The chain couples TRBV6-6 to TRBJ1-5; D remains ambiguous. The length of the CDR3 is 14 residues. V shed 3 bases and J shed 3 bases, with 9 bases lying between them. Germline CDR1 reads MNHNY; CDR2 reads SVGAGI (reference sequence). CDR3 nucleotide sequence: TGTGCCAGCAGTTATCACTACAACAATCAGCCCCAGCATTTT. Its protein is CASSYHYNNQPQHF.

The chain carries TRBV7-9 and TRBJ2-7; possibly TRBD1 for D (6 bases). The germline gives CDR1 SEHNR, CDR2 FQNEAQ (reference sequence). V lost 6 bases and J lost 0, with 15 bases in between. This CDR3 has 15 residues. The CDR3 region is CASRQHPGVSYEQYF. Written as DNA, the CDR3 is TGTGCCAGCAGGCAACACCCAGGGGTCTCCTACGAGCAGTACTTC.

J is TRBJ2-5 and V is TRBV7-8, with 9 nucleotides matching TRBD2. V trimming: 4 bases; J trimming: 0 bases; junction bases outside the gene matches: 6. The CDR3 is 16 amino acids. CDR1 SGHVS and CDR2 FQNEAQ come from the germline V gene. CDR3 coding DNA: TGTGCCAGCAGCTATGGGGCGGGAGGGAACCAAGAGACCCAGTACTTC. As protein: CASSYGAGGNQETQYF.

This clone was picked up one time. V usage is TRBV5-1 and J usage is TRBJ2-5, with 7 bases fitting TRBD1. The end of the DNA is better explained by TRBJ2-7, so the J call may be wrong. CDR3 size: 15 residues. The germline CDR1 and CDR2 sequences are SGHRS and YFSETQ. Here the CDR3 DNA reads TGCGCCAGCAGCTTGACCACAGGGGCGCTATACGAGCAGTACTTC. Its protein product is CASSLTTGALYEQYF.

The chain employs TRBV19 and TRBJ1-5; D perhaps matches TRBD1 (5 bases). Germline CDR1 LNHDA, CDR2 SQIVND (reference sequence). The CDR3 loop spans 17 amino acids. Trimming took 4 bases from V and 0 from J, leaving 16 bases between them. The CDR3 protein is CASSTPGDSYSNQPQHF. CDR3 in DNA: TGTGCCAGTAGTACCCCAGGAGACAGCTATAGCAATCAGCCCCAGCATTTT.

This chain links TRBV6-4 with TRBJ1-2; D perhaps matches TRBD1 (6 bases). Trimming took 4 bases from V and 4 from J, leaving 13 bases between them. The CDR3 spans 14 residues. Germline CDR1 MRHNA, CDR2 SNTAGT. The CDR3 bases are TGTGCCAGCAGTGGATTGACAGGAAGCTATGGCTACACCTTC. Its translation is CASSGLTGSYGYTF.

This clone was seen a few times. The chain carries TRBV5-1 and TRBJ2-7; D may be TRBD1 (6 bases). Trimming removed 3 bases from V and 1 base from J, with 11 bases in between. The CDR3 consists of 14 residues. Germline V CDR1 and CDR2: SGHRS, YFSETQ. CDR3 DNA sequence: TGCGCCAGCAGCTCTTCGACAGGTTCCTACGAGCAGTACTTC. It translates to CASSSSTGSYEQYF.

In this sample, this clone turned up a few times. The V call is TRBV25-1, the J call TRBJ2-7, with TRBD1 matching over 9 bases. Trimming cost V 5 bases and J 5 bases; bases outside gene matches: 4. The germline gives CDR1 MGHDK, CDR2 SYGVNS. CDR3 length equals 13 residues. This chain's CDR3 is CASSPRTGDEQYF. The CDR3 nucleotides are TGTGCCAGCAGTCCTCGGACAGGGGACGAGCAGTACTTC.

J is TRBJ2-1 and V is TRBV18; 7 bases line up with TRBD1. The trim removed 1 base at V and 0 bases at J, leaving 6 bases unmatched. CDR1 and CDR2 from the germline V gene are KGHSH and LQKENI. The CDR3 length is 17 residues. Here the CDR3 DNA reads TGTGCCAGCTCACCACAGGGGGCCGGATACTCCTACAATGAGCAGTTCTTC. Its protein is CASSPQGAGYSYNEQFF.

The chain is built from TRBV7-2 and TRBJ2-7, with 11 bases matching TRBD2. This CDR3 is 17 amino acids long. The germline V gene encodes CDR1 SGHTA and CDR2 FQGNSA. V shed 0 bases and J 2 bases; nucleotides not matched to a gene: 6. The CDR3: CASSLARLAGTAYEQYF. CDR3 DNA sequence: TGTGCCAGCAGCTTAGCGAGACTAGCGGGGACTGCCTACGAGCAGTACTTC. The entire variable domain, with the rest obtained from reference TRBV7-2 and TRBJ2-7, is as follows: GAGVSQSPSNKVTEKGKDVELRCDPISGHTALYWYRQSLGQGLEFLIYFQGNSAPDKSGLPSDRFSAERTGGSVSTLTIQRTQQEDSAVYLCASSLARLAGTAYEQYFGPGTRLTVT.

The gene calls are TRBV27 and TRBJ2-2; tentative D call: TRBD1 (6 bases). The germline V gene has CDR1 MNHEY and CDR2 SMNVEV (reference sequence). Trimming left V 2 bases short and J 1 base short, with 11 bases between. The CDR3 is made up of 16 amino acids. The CDR3 DNA reads as TGTGCCAGCAGTTTACAGGGGCGACTGAACACCGGGGAGCTGTTTTTT. It yields the protein CASSLQGRLNTGELFF.